This T cell receptor (beta chain) emerged from a study of blood T cell repertoires in COVID-19. CDR3 length: 13 amino acids. Between the trimmed V and J ends, which lost 3 bases and 5 bases, there was a span of 12 bases. Germline CDR1 is SGDLS and CDR2 is YYNGEE. As handled by the study authors: Using reference gene primer amplification, nucleated cell counts were estimated. Profiled with immunoSEQ multiplex PCR; TCRdb holds only in-frame clones, not every one. V, J and clone size reflect that table, while D and trimming were determined from the DNA. This sample carries around 30,000 clones, approximately 90% of them seen once, and the ten largest clones take approximately 5%.

Sequencing was performed on peripheral blood. V and J are TRBV9 and TRBJ2-7; D may be TRBD1 (6 bases). This clonotype was obtained from a human donor in a cohort sampled during active COVID-19. CDR3 nucleotides: TGTGCCAGCAGCGAGGGGGACGGGGACGAGCAGTACTTC. It is translated as CASSEGDGDEQYF.